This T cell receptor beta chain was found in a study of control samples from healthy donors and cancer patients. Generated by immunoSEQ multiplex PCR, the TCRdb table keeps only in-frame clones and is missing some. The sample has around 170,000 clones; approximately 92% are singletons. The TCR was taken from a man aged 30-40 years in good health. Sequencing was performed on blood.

The CDR3 region has the DNA TGTGCCACCAGCAGAGTGCCGGACTCCGAGCAGTACTTC. It yields the protein CATSRVPDSEQYF. J is TRBJ2-7 and V is TRBV15; the D gene is possibly TRBD2 (5 bases). The CDR3 sequence is 13 residues long. V lost 1 base and J lost 6, with 10 bases in between. In germline, CDR1 is LNHNV, CDR2 YYDKDF (reference sequence).